The 15 T cell receptor beta chains listed next were all sequenced from one sample in a study of blood T cell repertoires in COVID-19. Libraries were prepared by immunoSEQ multiplex PCR; TCRdb keeps only in-frame clonotypes and omits some of them. The sample contains 250,000 or so clones, 85% to 95% of which appear only once. Sequencing was carried out using PBMCs or T cells enriched from blood (not recorded which). The receptors were sampled from a man between 40 and 49 years old who had been exposed to COVID-19.

CDR3 DNA: TGTGCCACCAGTGATTCCGGGACTAGCGGTCAAGAGACCCAGTACTTC. It encodes CATSDSGTSGQETQYF. The chain is built from TRBV24-1 and TRBJ2-5; 11 positions match TRBD2. Trimming at V came to 2 bases and at J to 2 bases, leaving 3 bases not matched to a gene. The CDR3 runs 16 residues. The germline V gene has CDR1 KGHDR and CDR2 SFDVKD.

The chain recombines TRBV7-6 with TRBJ2-7, with a tentative D call TRBD1 (5 bases). V gave up 1 base and J gave up 2 bases, with 12 bases separating them. The V gene's germline CDR1 is SGHVS and CDR2 FNYEAQ. The CDR3 contains 15 residues. CDR3 nucleotide sequence: TGTGCCAGCAGCTTAGAACAGGCAAAACCCTACGAGCAGTACTTC. Translation gives CASSLEQAKPYEQYF.

The chain is built from TRBV6-6 and TRBJ2-7; TRBD2 might be the D (5 bases). Germline V CDR1 and CDR2: MNHNY, SVGAGI (reference sequence). The CDR3 loop spans 14 amino acids. The ends were cut back, 6 bases at V and 4 bases at J, with 16 bases in the middle. The CDR3 DNA reads as TGTGCCAGCAGCCCCCAGAGCGGCGGTTACGAGCAGTACTTC. Protein product: CASSPQSGGYEQYF.

V and J are TRBV18 and TRBJ1-3; no reliable D call. Between the trimmed V and J ends, which lost 2 bases and 4 bases, there was a span of 9 bases. Germline V gene lookup returns CDR1 KGHSH and CDR2 LQKENI. The CDR3 has 14 residues. The CDR3 is CASSPGSGGNTIYF. The CDR3 DNA reads TGTGCCAGCTCACCAGGGTCAGGAGGAAACACCATATATTTT.

The chain joins TRBV28 to TRBJ1-2, with 7 nucleotides matching TRBD1. Germline V gene data show CDR1 as MDHEN and CDR2 as SYDVKM. The trim removed 5 bases at V and 1 base at J, leaving 4 bases unmatched. The CDR3 runs 14 residues. The CDR3: CASSPGQLNYGYTF. Written as DNA, the CDR3 is TGTGCCAGCAGTCCGGGACAGCTTAACTATGGCTACACCTTC.

The chain combines TRBV7-2 with TRBJ1-5; D might be TRBD1 (6 bases). Germline lookup yields CDR1 SGHTA and CDR2 FQGNSA. This CDR3 is built from 19 residues. V lost 1 base and J 0 bases, leaving 19 bases between the germline ends. The CDR3 loop reads CASSLGLDRYTTSNQPQHF. DNA for the CDR3: TGTGCCAGCAGCTTAGGATTGGACAGATATACAACTAGCAATCAGCCCCAGCATTTT.

CDR3 loop: CAWETFSRQGRELFF. CDR3 bases: TGTGCCTGGGAAACCTTCTCCCGACAGGGACGGGAGCTGTTTTTT. This sequence joins TRBV30 and TRBJ2-2; 7 bases are a match to TRBD1. V shed 5 bases and J 9 bases; nucleotides not matched to a gene: 15. Per germline, CDR1 GTSNPN and CDR2 SVGIG (reference sequence). This CDR3 region has 15 residues.

This chain uses TRBV2 with TRBJ1-5, with no clear D. The V and J ends lost 3 bases and 2 bases respectively, with 14 bases between them. Per germline, CDR1 SNHLY and CDR2 FYNNEI. The CDR3 has 16 residues. The CDR3 loop reads CASSDPPGSGNQPQHF. Written as DNA, the CDR3 is TGTGCCAGCAGTGACCCTCCGGGAAGTGGCAATCAGCCCCAGCATTTT. The complete variable domain, with remaining parts taken from reference TRBV2 and TRBJ1-5, reads EPEVTQTPSHQVTQMGQEVILRCVPISNHLYFYWYRQILGQKVEFLVSFYNNEISEKSEIFDDQFSVERPDGSNFTLKIRSTKLEDSAMYFCASSDPPGSGNQPQHFGDGTRLSIL.

The chain links TRBV7-3 to TRBJ2-5; TRBD1 agrees at 10 bases. The CDR3 runs to 14 residues. Unmatched junction bases numbered 2, after V lost 2 bases and J lost 5 bases. Germline V lookup: CDR1 SGHTA, CDR2 FQGTGA. The CDR3 DNA sequence: TGTGCCAGCAGCTTAGACAGGGGGCAGGAGACCCAGTACTTC. Translation: CASSLDRGQETQYF.

This clone came up once. The chain couples TRBV11-2 to TRBJ2-7; the match to TRBD1 covers 8 bases. This CDR3 spans 13 amino acids. The junction had 3 bases not matched to a gene; V was cut back by 5 bases and J by 3 bases. Germline lookup yields CDR1 SGHAT and CDR2 FQNNGV. The CDR3 loop reads CASSRDRSYEQYF. The CDR3 DNA reads TGTGCCAGCAGCCGGGACAGGAGCTACGAGCAGTACTTC. The complete variable domain, with remaining parts taken from reference TRBV11-2 and TRBJ2-7, reads EAGVAQSPRYKIIEKRQSVAFWCNPISGHATLYWYQQILGQGPKLLIQFQNNGVVDDSQLPKDRFSAERLKGVDSTLKIQPAKLEDSAVYLCASSRDRSYEQYFGPGTRLTVT.

The rearrangement joins TRBV3-1 (or the pseudogene TRBV3-2) to TRBJ1-1; D is unresolved. With 6 bases removed from V and 5 bases from J, the gap between germline ends came to 16 bases. There are 14 residues in the CDR3. Per the germline V gene, CDR1 is LGHDT and CDR2 is YNNKEL (reference sequence). CDR3 in DNA: TGTGCCAGCAGTTTCGCGGTAACTGAGACTGAAGCTTTCTTT. Its protein is CASSFAVTETEAFF.

The chain is built from TRBV4-1 and TRBJ1-4; tentative D call: TRBD1 (6 bases). The germline V gene has CDR1 MGHRA and CDR2 YSYEKL. V was trimmed by 4 bases and J by 8 bases, leaving 20 bases between them. This CDR3 spans 16 amino acids. CDR3 residues: CASSPIRGGGKEKLFF. The CDR3 DNA reads as TGCGCCAGCAGCCCAATAAGGGGGGGAGGGAAAGAAAAACTGTTTTTT.

This chain uses TRBV11-1 with TRBJ2-1; TRBD2 matches 8 bases. Germline values: CDR1 SGHAT, CDR2 FQDESV (reference sequence). Unmatched junction bases numbered 6, after V lost 3 bases and J lost 5 bases. The CDR3 is 15 residues long. The CDR3 DNA reads as TGTGCCAGCAGCTTTAGCGGGAAGGTGAACAATGAGCAGTTCTTC. Its protein is CASSFSGKVNNEQFF.

This chain connects TRBV2 to TRBJ2-1, with 8 bases that match TRBD1. CDR3 length: 13 amino acids. The trim removed 8 bases at V and 7 bases at J, leaving 7 bases unmatched. Germline loops: CDR1 SNHLY, CDR2 FYNNEI. CDR3 nucleotides: TGTGCCAGCTTACAACAGGGGGTTAATGAGCAGTTCTTC. It codes for CASLQQGVNEQFF.

This clone occurred a few times. This sequence joins TRBV28 and TRBJ1-5; a possible D gene is TRBD1 (5 bases). Germline V CDR1 and CDR2: MDHEN, SYDVKM. The V end lost 7 bases, the J end lost 2 bases, and 15 bases lay between the germline ends. The CDR3 runs 15 residues. CDR3 loop: CASTSGRDGNQPQHF. The CDR3 region has the DNA TGTGCCAGCACCTCTGGCAGGGATGGCAATCAGCCCCAGCATTTT.